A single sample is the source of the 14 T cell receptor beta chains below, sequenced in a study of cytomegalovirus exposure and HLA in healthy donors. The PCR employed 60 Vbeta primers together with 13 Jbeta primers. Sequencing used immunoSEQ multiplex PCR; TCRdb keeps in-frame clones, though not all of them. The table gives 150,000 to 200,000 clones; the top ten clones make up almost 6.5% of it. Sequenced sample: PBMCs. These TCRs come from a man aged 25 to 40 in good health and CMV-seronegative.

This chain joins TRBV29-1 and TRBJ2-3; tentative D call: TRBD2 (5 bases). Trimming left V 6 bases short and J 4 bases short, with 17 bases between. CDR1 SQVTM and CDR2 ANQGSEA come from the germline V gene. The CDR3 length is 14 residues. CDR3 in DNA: TGCAGCGTCGTTACGACTGACGGGGCAGATACGCAGTATTTT. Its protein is CSVVTTDGADTQYF.

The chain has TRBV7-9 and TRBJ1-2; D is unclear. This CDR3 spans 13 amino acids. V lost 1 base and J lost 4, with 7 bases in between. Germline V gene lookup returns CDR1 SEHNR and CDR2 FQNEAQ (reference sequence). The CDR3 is CASSLVTAYGYTF. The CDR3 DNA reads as TGTGCCAGCAGCTTAGTAACAGCCTATGGCTACACCTTC.

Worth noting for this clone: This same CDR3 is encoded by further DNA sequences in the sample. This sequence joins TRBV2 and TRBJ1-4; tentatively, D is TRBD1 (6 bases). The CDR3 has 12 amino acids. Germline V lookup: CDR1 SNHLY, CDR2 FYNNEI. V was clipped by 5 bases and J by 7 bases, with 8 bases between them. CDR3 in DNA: TGTGCCAGCAGTTCACAGGGTGAAAAACTGTTTTTT. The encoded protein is CASSSQGEKLFF.

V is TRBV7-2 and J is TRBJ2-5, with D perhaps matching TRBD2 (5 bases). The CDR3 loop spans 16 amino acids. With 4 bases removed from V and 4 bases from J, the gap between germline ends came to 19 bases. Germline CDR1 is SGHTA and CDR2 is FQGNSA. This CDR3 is CASSSGSGNPAETQYF. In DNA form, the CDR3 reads TGTGCCAGCAGCTCGGGATCGGGCAATCCCGCAGAGACCCAGTACTTC.

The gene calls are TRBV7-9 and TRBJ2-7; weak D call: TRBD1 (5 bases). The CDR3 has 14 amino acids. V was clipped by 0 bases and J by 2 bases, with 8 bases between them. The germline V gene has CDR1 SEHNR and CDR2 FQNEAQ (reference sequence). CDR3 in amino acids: CASSLAQGTYEQYF. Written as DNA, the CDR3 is TGTGCCAGCAGCTTAGCGCAGGGCACCTACGAGCAGTACTTC.

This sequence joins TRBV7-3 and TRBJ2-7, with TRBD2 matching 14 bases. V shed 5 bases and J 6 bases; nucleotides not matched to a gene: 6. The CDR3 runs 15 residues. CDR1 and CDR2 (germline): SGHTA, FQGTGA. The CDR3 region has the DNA TGTGCCAGCAGCCCCGGGACTAGCGGGAGTCCCGAGCAGTACTTC. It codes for CASSPGTSGSPEQYF.

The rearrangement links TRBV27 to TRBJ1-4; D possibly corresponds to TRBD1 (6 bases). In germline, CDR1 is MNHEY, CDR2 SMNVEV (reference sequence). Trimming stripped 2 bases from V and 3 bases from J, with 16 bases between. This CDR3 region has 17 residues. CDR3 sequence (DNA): TGTGCCAGCAGTTTAGCCAAAGGGGGGGGCTCTAATGAAAAACTGTTTTTT. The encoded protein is CASSLAKGGGSNEKLFF.

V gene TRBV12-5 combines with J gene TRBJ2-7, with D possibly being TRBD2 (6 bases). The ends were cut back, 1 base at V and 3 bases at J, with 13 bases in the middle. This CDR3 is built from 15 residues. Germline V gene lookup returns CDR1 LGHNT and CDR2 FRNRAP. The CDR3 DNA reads TGTGCTAGTGGTTTGGGGACGGCGGGACTCTACGAGCAGTACTTC. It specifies CASGLGTAGLYEQYF.

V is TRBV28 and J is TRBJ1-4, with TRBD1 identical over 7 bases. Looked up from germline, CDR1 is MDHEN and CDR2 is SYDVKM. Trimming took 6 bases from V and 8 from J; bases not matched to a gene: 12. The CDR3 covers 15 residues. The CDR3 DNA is TGTGCCAGCAGGTCAGACAGGGAACGAAGGGAAAAACTGTTTTTT. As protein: CASRSDRERREKLFF.

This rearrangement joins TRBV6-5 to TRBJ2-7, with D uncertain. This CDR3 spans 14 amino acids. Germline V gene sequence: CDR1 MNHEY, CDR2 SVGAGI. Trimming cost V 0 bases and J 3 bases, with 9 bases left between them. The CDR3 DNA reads TGTGCCAGCAGTTACTCGCGGCAGAGCTACGAGCAGTACTTC. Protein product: CASSYSRQSYEQYF.

CDR3 DNA: TGTGCCTGGAAAAACAGAAACACTGAAGCTTTCTTT. It specifies CAWKNRNTEAFF. This chain uses TRBV30 with TRBJ1-1; no clear D. CDR3 size: 12 residues. Germline CDR1 and CDR2: GTSNPN and SVGIG (reference sequence). The V gene lost 4 bases and the J gene lost 2 bases, with 8 bases spanning the gap.

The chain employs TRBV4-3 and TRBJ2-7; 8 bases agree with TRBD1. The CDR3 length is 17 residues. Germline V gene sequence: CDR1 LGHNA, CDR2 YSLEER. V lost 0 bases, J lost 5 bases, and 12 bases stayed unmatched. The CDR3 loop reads CASSQDFSGRGLDEQYF. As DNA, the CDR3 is TGCGCCAGCAGCCAAGATTTTTCAGGCAGGGGGCTGGACGAGCAGTACTTC.

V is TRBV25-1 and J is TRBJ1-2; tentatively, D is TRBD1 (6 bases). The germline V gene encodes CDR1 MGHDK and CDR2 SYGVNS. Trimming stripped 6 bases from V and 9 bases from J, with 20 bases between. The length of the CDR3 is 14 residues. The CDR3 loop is CASSEGWDTRSYTF. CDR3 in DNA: TGTGCCAGCAGCGAGGGATGGGACACTCGAAGCTACACCTTC.

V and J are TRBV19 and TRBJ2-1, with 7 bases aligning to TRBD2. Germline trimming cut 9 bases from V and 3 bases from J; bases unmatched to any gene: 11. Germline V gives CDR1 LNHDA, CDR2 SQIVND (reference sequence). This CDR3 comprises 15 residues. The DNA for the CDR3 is TGTGCCAGCCGACTTTCCGGGACTAACTACAATGAGCAGTTCTTC. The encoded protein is CASRLSGTNYNEQFF.